This TCR beta chain appears in the sequencing data of a study of blood T cells in healthy people across ages. As for the study in general: About one barcoded TCR beta cDNA was captured per two T cells. Points from the study as a whole: Unknown CMV status may confound age-related changes in expanded clones.

The second PCR ran about 6 to 12 cycles with a sample-barcoded 5' primer and J-beta primers. TCRdb re-called the 5' RACE reads with MiXCR, one entry per CDR3 protein. The sample gives about 630,000 distinct CDR3 sequences, approximately 21% of which show up once; around 3.4% is in the top ten. As regards this clonotype: The antigen is unknown.

This clonotype was sampled from a man between 65 and 85 years old in good health. Specimen: blood.

This CDR3 reads CASSKRQGNEQYF. The CDR3 bases are TGTGCCAGCAGCAAAAGACAGGGAAACGAGCAGTACTTC. The chain is built from TRBV21-1 and TRBJ2-7; TRBD1 reflects the table's D call only, with no check against the DNA. TRBV21-1 is an annotated pseudogene. The length of the CDR3 is 13 residues.